These 20 T cell receptor beta chains were all obtained from the same sample, sequenced in a study of vaccination and CD4 T cells after COVID-19 (dated 2022 in TCRdb). The antigens of these receptors remain unknown. This specimen's treatment or condition label, per the study, means: 10-day PBMC culture with coronavirus spike peptide pools or control peptides (ViraFEST assay). Library creation used PCR. The sample was run on an Illumina iSeq 100. DNA from cultured CD4+ T cells was subjected to TCR sequencing with the Oncomine TCR Beta short-read assay at the Johns Hopkins FTIC core. TCRdb itself trimmed the public reads at Q25 with fastp, ran MiXCR and retained productive beta chains. Every distinct CDR3 protein forms one entry, paired with its most common genes and DNA. A total of some 12,000 distinct CDR3 sequences appear in this sample, around 41% of them only once. Less than 25% of the sample comes from the top ten.

The sequencing sample was made of cultured CD4+ T cells from blood. The receptors here all came from a human donor with COVID-19.

This clonotype was detected a few times. CDR3 bases: TGTGCCAGCAGCTTAGCCCCCGGGGGGTATGGAGAGACCCAGTACTTC. Its protein product is CASSLAPGGYGETQYF. The chain recombines TRBV7-2 with TRBJ2-5; TRBD2 matches 7 bases. The CDR3 is 16 residues long. Per germline, CDR1 SGHTA and CDR2 FQGNSA. The V gene end was trimmed by 0 bases and the J gene end by 4 bases; junction bases not matched to a gene: 8.

The V call is TRBV24-1, the J call TRBJ1-2; unclear D gene. Germline V gene data show CDR1 as KGHDR and CDR2 as SFDVKD. This CDR3 is built from 16 residues. With 1 base removed from V and 0 bases from J, the gap between germline ends came to 11 bases. The DNA of the CDR3 is TGTGCCACCAGTGATTTTGCCGGCACGTCTAACTATGGCTACACCTTC. Amino acids: CATSDFAGTSNYGYTF.

The chain has TRBV28 and TRBJ1-2, with 7 bases that match TRBD1. Unmatched junction bases numbered 11, after V lost 7 bases and J lost 3 bases. This CDR3 has 15 amino acids. The germline gives CDR1 MDHEN, CDR2 SYDVKM. Here the CDR3 reads CASTQWGQSDYGYTF. CDR3 nucleotides: TGTGCCAGCACCCAATGGGGACAGTCGGACTATGGCTACACCTTC.

This rearrangement joins TRBV6-4 to TRBJ2-1, with D perhaps being TRBD1 or TRBD2 (6 bases each). V lost 8 bases, J lost 4 bases, and 18 bases lay in between. The CDR3 loop spans 15 amino acids. The V gene's germline CDR1 is MRHNA and CDR2 SNTAGT. CDR3 nucleotides: TGTGCCAGCGCCCGGGAGAGGGGGGCTTACAATGAGCAGTTCTTC. Its protein is CASARERGAYNEQFF.

The genes are TRBV30 and TRBJ1-1; weak D call: TRBD1 (5 bases). The CDR3 has 11 amino acids. Trimming stripped 3 bases from V and 7 bases from J, with 9 bases between. Germline assignment: CDR1 GTSNPN and CDR2 SVGIG (reference sequence). This CDR3 reads CAWRQDHEAFF. CDR3 sequence (DNA): TGTGCCTGGAGACAGGATCATGAAGCTTTCTTT.

The chain has TRBV6-1 and TRBJ2-5, with D tentatively TRBD1 (5 bases). V was shortened by 5 bases and J by 2 bases, with 9 bases between the two germline ends. The length of the CDR3 is 13 residues. CDR1 is MNHNS, CDR2 SASEGT, per germline. The CDR3 loop is CASSRRQQETQYF. CDR3 coding DNA: TGTGCCAGCAGTCGCCGACAGCAAGAGACCCAGTACTTC.

V and J are TRBV5-8 and TRBJ1-2; the D gene is possibly TRBD1 (5 bases). The CDR3 covers 16 residues. The germline gives CDR1 SGHTS, CDR2 YDEGEE. Between the trimmed V and J ends, which lost 3 bases and 4 bases, there was a span of 19 bases. The CDR3 loop reads CASSSRQIGFTYGYTF. CDR3 sequence (DNA): TGTGCCAGCAGCTCGAGACAGATAGGCTTCACCTATGGCTACACCTTC.

The chain employs TRBV6-2 or TRBV6-3 and TRBJ1-1; TRBD1 might be the D (5 bases). The CDR3 has 13 residues. V lost 7 bases, J lost 3 bases, and 12 bases lay in between. Germline lookup yields CDR1 MNHEY and CDR2 SVGEGT. CDR3 nucleotide sequence: TGTGCCAGCAACCCGACGGGGGACACTGAAGCTTTCTTT. This encodes CASNPTGDTEAFF.

The genes are TRBV20-1 and TRBJ1-6, with D unresolved. Germline V lookup: CDR1 DFQATT, CDR2 SNEGSKA (reference sequence). V was pared by 3 bases and J by 7 bases, with 13 bases between. This CDR3 has 14 residues. Written as DNA, the CDR3 is TGCAGTGCTAGGGTTCAGGCCCTGAATTCACCCCTCCACTTT. It translates to CSARVQALNSPLHF.

The chain combines TRBV25-1 with TRBJ2-6, with 9 bases identical to TRBD1. Germline CDR1 MGHDK, CDR2 SYGVNS. The CDR3 totals 17 residues. With 6 bases clipped from V and 7 bases from J, the junction kept 13 bases outside the gene matches. CDR3 sequence (DNA): TGTGCCAGCAGCGATTCCGGGACAGGGTCTTTCGCCAACGTCCTGACTTTC. This sequence encodes CASSDSGTGSFANVLTF. The variable domain in full, with the rest retrieved from reference TRBV25-1 and TRBJ2-6, is EADIYQTPRYLVIGTGKKITLECSQTMGHDKMYWYQQDPGMELHLIHYSYGVNSTEKGDLSSESTVSRIRTEHFPLTLESARPSHTSQYLCASSDSGTGSFANVLTFGAGSRLTVL.

The chain links TRBV24-1 to TRBJ1-5; the D gene is possibly TRBD1 (5 bases). The germline CDR1 and CDR2 sequences are KGHDR and SFDVKD. The CDR3 loop spans 14 amino acids. Between the trimmed V and J ends, which lost 0 bases and 10 bases, there was a span of 12 bases. CDR3 residues: CATSDLKGPGPQHF. CDR3 bases: TGTGCCACCAGTGATTTGAAGGGGCCGGGTCCCCAGCATTTT.

The chain links TRBV18 to TRBJ1-5; TRBD1 might be the D (5 bases). Per the germline V gene, CDR1 is KGHSH and CDR2 is LQKENI. The V gene lost 6 bases and the J gene lost 5 bases, with 17 bases spanning the gap. CDR3 length: 15 residues. The CDR3 DNA is TGTGCCAGCTCCGAAACTCAGGGTGGGTATCAGCCCCAGCATTTT. Translation: CASSETQGGYQPQHF.

This clonotype was seen a few times. The chain has TRBV6-1 and TRBJ1-1; the D is unclear. The germline V gene encodes CDR1 MNHNS and CDR2 SASEGT. This CDR3 has 16 amino acids. The V end lost 5 bases, the J end lost 4 bases, and 20 bases lay between the germline ends. CDR3 in amino acids: CASSTLWDSSGTEAFF. In nucleotides, the CDR3 is TGTGCCAGCAGTACCCTCTGGGATAGCTCAGGCACTGAAGCTTTCTTT.

The chain links TRBV2 to TRBJ2-3, with D hard to call. This CDR3 has 11 residues. V was cut by 4 bases and J by 5 bases, with 4 bases left in between. Germline lookup yields CDR1 SNHLY and CDR2 FYNNEI. The CDR3 protein is CASSGEDTQYF. The DNA for the CDR3 is TGTGCCAGCAGTGGGGAAGATACGCAGTATTTT. Full variable domain (rest looked up from reference TRBV2 and TRBJ2-3): EPEVTQTPSHQVTQMGQEVILRCVPISNHLYFYWYRQILGQKVEFLVSFYNNEISEKSEIFDDQFSVERPDGSNFTLKIRSTKLEDSAMYFCASSGEDTQYFGPGTRLTVL.

The chain employs TRBV6-2 or TRBV6-3 and TRBJ2-7; D is possibly TRBD1 (6 bases). The germline gives CDR1 MNHEY, CDR2 SVGEGT. This CDR3 spans 15 amino acids. V was trimmed by 6 bases and J by 2 bases, leaving 17 bases between them. CDR3 sequence: CASSPNQGNTYEQYF. CDR3 DNA sequence: TGTGCCAGCAGCCCGAACCAGGGGAACACCTACGAGCAGTACTTC.

This chain uses TRBV20-1 with TRBJ2-5; 8 positions agree with TRBD2. In germline, CDR1 is DFQATT, CDR2 SNEGSKA (reference sequence). The CDR3 has 13 residues. V was clipped by 5 bases and J by 5 bases; unmatched bases: 7. This CDR3 is CSAVRGGLETQYF. In DNA form, the CDR3 reads TGCAGTGCTGTCCGGGGGGGCCTGGAGACCCAGTACTTC.

This clonotype has only a few counts. DNA of the CDR3: TGTGCCAGCAGTTCAAGGAACACTGAAGCTTTCTTT. As protein: CASSSRNTEAFF. This chain joins TRBV2 and TRBJ1-1; D unresolved. The V gene's germline CDR1 is SNHLY and CDR2 FYNNEI. Deletions cut 5 bases from V and 1 base from J, with 5 bases between. The CDR3 length is 12 residues.

There are a few counts of this clonotype. The chain combines TRBV6-5 with TRBJ1-5; no reliable D call. Trimming removed 2 bases at V and 1 base at J, with 6 bases between. This CDR3 spans 14 amino acids. Germline values: CDR1 MNHEY, CDR2 SVGAGI. CDR3 residues: CASSYRESNQPQHF. The CDR3 DNA reads as TGTGCCAGCAGTTACCGGGAGAGCAATCAGCCCCAGCATTTT.

In its sample, this clonotype was seen a few times. The chain recombines TRBV20-1 with TRBJ1-2; 8 bases map to TRBD1. Germline values: CDR1 DFQATT, CDR2 SNEGSKA (reference sequence). CDR3 length: 17 amino acids. Trimming took 5 bases from V and 5 from J; bases not matched to a gene: 19. Here the CDR3 reads CSALDFWAGTGSYGYTF. The CDR3 bases are TGCAGTGCTCTAGATTTTTGGGCCGGGACAGGATCATATGGCTACACCTTC.

This clonotype was observed a few times. This sequence joins TRBV15 and TRBJ1-4; D is uncertain. Germline V gives CDR1 LNHNV, CDR2 YYDKDF (reference sequence). This CDR3 has 13 amino acids. The V end was cut by 0 bases, the J end by 7 bases, with 6 bases between. The CDR3 bases are TGTGCCACCAGCAGAGATAGGATTGAAAAACTGTTTTTT. This translates into CATSRDRIEKLFF.